What follows describes a single TCR beta chain. These data are taken from a study of blood T cell repertoires in COVID-19. Study summary: Samples taken during acute and convalescent COVID-19 were collected in the United States, Italy and Spain. PBMCs, B-cell-depleted T cells, or T cells provided the cDNA or gDNA that made up the material.

The J segment lost 9 bases and the V segment lost 6 bases, leaving 10 bases of the junction unmatched. Germline CDR1 is LNHDA and CDR2 is SQIVND (reference sequence). There are 15 residues in the CDR3. As processed by the authors: It was from reference gene primer amplification that nucleated cell counts were estimated. Assay: immunoSEQ multiplex PCR; the TCRdb copy retains only in-frame clones and omits some. That table furnishes V, J and clone size, whereas the DNA furnished D and trimming. The sample has 140,000 to 150,000 clones, approximately 91% seen once. The TCR sequence derives from a human donor in a cohort sampled during active COVID-19. The chain has TRBV19 and TRBJ2-1; 11 nucleotides align to TRBD2. Sequencing was carried out using peripheral blood. The CDR3 sequence is CASRTTSGSRLEQFF. The DNA for the CDR3 is TGTGCCAGTAGAACAACTAGCGGGAGTAGACTTGAGCAGTTCTTC.